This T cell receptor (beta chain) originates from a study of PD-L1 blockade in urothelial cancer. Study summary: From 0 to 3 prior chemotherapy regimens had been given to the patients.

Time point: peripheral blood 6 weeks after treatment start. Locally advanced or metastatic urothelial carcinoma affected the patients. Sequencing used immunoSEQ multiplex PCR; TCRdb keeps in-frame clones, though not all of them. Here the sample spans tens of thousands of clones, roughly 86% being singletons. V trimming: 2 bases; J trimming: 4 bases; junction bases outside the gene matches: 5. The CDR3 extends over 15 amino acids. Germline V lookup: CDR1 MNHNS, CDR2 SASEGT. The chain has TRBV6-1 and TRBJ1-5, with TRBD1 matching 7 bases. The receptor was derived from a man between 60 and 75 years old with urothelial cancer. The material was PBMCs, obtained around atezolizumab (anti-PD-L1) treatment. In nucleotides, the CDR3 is TGTGCCAGCAGTGAAAGGGGACAGTTGAATCAGCCCCAGCATTTT. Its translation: CASSERGQLNQPQHF.